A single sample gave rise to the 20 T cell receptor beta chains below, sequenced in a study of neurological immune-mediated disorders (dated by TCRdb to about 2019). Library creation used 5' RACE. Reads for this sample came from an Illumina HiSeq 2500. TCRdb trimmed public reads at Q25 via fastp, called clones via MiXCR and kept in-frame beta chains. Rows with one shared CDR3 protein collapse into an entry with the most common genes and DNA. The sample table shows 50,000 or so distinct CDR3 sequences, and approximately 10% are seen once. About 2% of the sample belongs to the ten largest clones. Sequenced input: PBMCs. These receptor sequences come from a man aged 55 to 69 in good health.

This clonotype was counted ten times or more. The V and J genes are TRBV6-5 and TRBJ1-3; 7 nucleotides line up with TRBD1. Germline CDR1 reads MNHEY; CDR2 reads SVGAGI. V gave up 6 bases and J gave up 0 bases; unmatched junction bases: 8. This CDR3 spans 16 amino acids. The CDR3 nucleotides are TGTGCCAGCAGGGGCGAAACAGGGGTCTCTGGAAACACCATATATTTT. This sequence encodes CASRGETGVSGNTIYF.

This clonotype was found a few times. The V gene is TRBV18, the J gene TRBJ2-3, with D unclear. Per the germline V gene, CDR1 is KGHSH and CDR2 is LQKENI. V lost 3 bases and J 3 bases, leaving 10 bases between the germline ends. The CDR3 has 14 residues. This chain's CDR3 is CASSPLQKTDTQYF. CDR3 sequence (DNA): TGTGCCAGCTCACCGCTACAGAAAACAGATACGCAGTATTTT.

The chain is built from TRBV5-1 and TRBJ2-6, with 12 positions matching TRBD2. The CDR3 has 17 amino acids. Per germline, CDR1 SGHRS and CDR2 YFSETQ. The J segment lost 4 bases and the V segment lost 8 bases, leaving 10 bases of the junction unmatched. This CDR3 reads CASIFLAGGPGANVLTF. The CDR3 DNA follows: TGCGCCAGTATCTTCCTAGCGGGGGGGCCCGGGGCCAACGTCCTGACTTTC.

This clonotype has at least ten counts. Here the CDR3 reads CASSPSEGARLGYTF. The CDR3 DNA reads as TGTGCCAGCAGCCCCTCGGAGGGGGCGCGTCTTGGCTACACCTTC. This chain connects TRBV7-2 to TRBJ1-2; 7 nucleotides agree with TRBD1. The CDR3 runs 15 residues. The V segment lost 5 bases and the J segment 7 bases; nucleotides outside the gene matches: 13. Germline assignment: CDR1 SGHTA and CDR2 FQGNSA.

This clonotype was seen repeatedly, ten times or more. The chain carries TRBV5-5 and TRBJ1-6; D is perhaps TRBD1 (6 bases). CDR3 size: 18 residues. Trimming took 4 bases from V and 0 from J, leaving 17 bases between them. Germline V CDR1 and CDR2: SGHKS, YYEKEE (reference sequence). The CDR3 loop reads CASSPTGPLSSYNSPLHF. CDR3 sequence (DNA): TGTGCCAGCAGCCCCACAGGGCCCCTAAGCTCCTATAATTCACCCCTCCACTTT.

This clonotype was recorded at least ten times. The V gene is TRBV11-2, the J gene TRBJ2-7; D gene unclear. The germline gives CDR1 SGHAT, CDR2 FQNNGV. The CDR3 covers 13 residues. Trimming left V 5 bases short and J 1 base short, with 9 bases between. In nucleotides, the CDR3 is TGTGCCAGCAGCGAAGAGGAGTCCTACGAGCAGTACTTC. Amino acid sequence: CASSEEESYEQYF.

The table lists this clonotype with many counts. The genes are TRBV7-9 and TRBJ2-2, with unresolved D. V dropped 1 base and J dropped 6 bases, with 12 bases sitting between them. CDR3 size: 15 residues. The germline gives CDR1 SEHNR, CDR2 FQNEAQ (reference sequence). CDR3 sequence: CASSLGVTGPGELFF. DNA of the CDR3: TGTGCCAGCAGCTTAGGGGTCACGGGCCCCGGGGAGCTGTTTTTT. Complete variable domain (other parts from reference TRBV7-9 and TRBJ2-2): DTGVSQNPRHKITKRGQNVTFRCDPISEHNRLYWYRQTLGQGPEFLTYFQNEAQLEKSRLLSDRFSAERPKGSFSTLEIQRTEQGDSAMYLCASSLGVTGPGELFFGEGSRLTVL.

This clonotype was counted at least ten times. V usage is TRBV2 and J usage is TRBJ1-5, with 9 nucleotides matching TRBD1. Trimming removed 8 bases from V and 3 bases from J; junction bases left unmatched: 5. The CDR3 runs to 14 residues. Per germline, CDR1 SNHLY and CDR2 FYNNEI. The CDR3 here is CASRQGGVNQPQHF. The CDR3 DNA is TGTGCCAGCCGACAGGGGGGCGTCAATCAGCCCCAGCATTTT.

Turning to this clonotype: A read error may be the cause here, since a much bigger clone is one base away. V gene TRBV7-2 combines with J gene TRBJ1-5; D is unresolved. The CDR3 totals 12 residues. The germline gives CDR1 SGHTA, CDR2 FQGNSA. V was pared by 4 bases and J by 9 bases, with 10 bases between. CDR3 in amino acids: CASSSSWGPQHF. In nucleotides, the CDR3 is TGTGCCAGCAGCTCCAGTTGGGGGCCCCAGCATTTT.

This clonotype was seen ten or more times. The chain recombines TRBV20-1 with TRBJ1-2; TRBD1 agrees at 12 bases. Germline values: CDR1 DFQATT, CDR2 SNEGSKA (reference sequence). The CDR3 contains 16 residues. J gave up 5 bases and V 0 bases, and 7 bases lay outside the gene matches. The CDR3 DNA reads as TGCAGTGCTAGAGAGGGACAGGGGGCATCTCGGTATGGCTACACCTTC. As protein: CSAREGQGASRYGYTF.

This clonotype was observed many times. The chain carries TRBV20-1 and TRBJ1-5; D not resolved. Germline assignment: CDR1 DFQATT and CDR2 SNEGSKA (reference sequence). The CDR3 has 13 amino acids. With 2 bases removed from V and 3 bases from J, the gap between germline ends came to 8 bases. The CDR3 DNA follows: TGCAGTGCTAGAAGGGAGCTCAATCAGCCCCAGCATTTT. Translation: CSARRELNQPQHF.

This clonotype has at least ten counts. In nucleotides, the CDR3 is TGCGCCAGCAGCTTGTTCGGGCCCGGCACTGAAGCTTTCTTT. Protein sequence: CASSLFGPGTEAFF. The V call is TRBV5-1, the J call TRBJ1-1; D gene unclear. The CDR3 extends over 14 amino acids. V was cut by 1 base and J by 4 bases, with 11 bases left in between. The germline CDR1 and CDR2 sequences are SGHRS and YFSETQ.

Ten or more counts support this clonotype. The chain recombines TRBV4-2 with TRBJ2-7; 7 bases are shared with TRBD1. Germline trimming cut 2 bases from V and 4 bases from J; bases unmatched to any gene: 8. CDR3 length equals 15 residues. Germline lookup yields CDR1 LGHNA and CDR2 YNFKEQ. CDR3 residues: CASSQSTGEGYEQYF. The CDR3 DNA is TGTGCCAGCAGCCAATCCACAGGGGAAGGATACGAGCAGTACTTC.

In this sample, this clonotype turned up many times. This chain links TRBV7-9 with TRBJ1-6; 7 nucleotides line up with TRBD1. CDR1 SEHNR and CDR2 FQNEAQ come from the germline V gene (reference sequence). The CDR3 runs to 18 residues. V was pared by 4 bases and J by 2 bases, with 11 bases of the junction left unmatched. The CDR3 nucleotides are TGTGCCAGCAGCTGGGGGGACAGCTCTCTGGCCTATAATTCACCCCTCCACTTT. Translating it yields CASSWGDSSLAYNSPLHF.

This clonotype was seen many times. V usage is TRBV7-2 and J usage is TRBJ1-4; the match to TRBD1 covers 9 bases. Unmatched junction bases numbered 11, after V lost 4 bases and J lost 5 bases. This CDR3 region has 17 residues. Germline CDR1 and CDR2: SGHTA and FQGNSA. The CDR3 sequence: CASSSSGTGRTNEKLFF. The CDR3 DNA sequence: TGTGCCAGCAGCTCGAGTGGGACAGGGCGCACCAATGAAAAACTGTTTTTT.

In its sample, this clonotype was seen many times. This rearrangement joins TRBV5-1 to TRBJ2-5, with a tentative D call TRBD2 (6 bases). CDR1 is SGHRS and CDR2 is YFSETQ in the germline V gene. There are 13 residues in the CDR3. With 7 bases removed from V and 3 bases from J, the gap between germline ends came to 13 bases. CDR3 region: CASYRDWKETQYF. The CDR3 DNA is TGCGCCAGCTACCGGGACTGGAAAGAGACCCAGTACTTC.

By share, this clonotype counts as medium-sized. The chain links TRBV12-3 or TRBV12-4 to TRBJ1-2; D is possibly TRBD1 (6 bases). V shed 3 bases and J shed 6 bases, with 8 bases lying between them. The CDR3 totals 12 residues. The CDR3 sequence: CASSFSGDGYTF. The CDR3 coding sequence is TGTGCCAGCAGTTTCTCAGGGGATGGCTACACCTTC.

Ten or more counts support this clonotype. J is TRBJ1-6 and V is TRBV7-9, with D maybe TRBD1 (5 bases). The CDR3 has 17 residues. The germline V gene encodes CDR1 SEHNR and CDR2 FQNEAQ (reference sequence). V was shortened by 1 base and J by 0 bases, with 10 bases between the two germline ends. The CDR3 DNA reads TGTGCCAGCAGCTTAGTTGGGGGGAGCTCCTATAATTCACCCCTCCACTTT. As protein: CASSLVGGSSYNSPLHF.

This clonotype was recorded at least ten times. The CDR3 coding sequence is TGTGCCAGCAGCTTTGGGGACACTGAAGCTTTCTTT. Translating gives CASSFGDTEAFF. The genes are TRBV13 and TRBJ1-1; no clear D gene. Germline V gives CDR1 PRHDT, CDR2 FYEKMQ (reference sequence). The ends were cut back, 3 bases at V and 3 bases at J, with 5 bases in the middle. There are 12 residues in the CDR3.

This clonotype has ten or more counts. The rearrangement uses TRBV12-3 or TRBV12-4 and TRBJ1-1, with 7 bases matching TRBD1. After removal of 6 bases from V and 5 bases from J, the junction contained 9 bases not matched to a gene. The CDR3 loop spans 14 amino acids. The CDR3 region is CASSRTGGWTEAFF. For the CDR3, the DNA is TGTGCCAGCAGCAGGACAGGCGGGTGGACTGAAGCTTTCTTT.